Listed here are 24 T cell receptor beta chains from one sample, sequenced in a study of neurological immune-mediated disorders. One entry per CDR3 protein, called by TCRdb with MiXCR from the 5' RACE reads. The data contain 55,000 to 65,000 distinct CDR3 sequences, roughly a tenth of them singletons. Time point given: longitudinal time-point 1 (baseline). The specimen sequenced was PBMCs. Receptors originate from a male donor with HTLV-1-associated myelopathy (HAM/TSP).

Many counts were recorded for this clonotype. The chain employs TRBV7-2 and TRBJ2-7; TRBD2 matches 8 bases. The CDR3 sequence is 15 residues long. Trimming took 1 base from V and 4 from J; bases not matched to a gene: 6. Germline V gene lookup returns CDR1 SGHTA and CDR2 FQGNSA. Here the CDR3 DNA reads TGTGCCAGCAGCTTAGACGCGGGGGGTGGGTACGAGCAGTACTTC. Translating gives CASSLDAGGGYEQYF.

This clonotype has a count of ten or more. The chain joins TRBV5-1 to TRBJ2-6; no clear D gene. This CDR3 has 13 amino acids. Germline CDR1 SGHRS, CDR2 YFSETQ. V shed 5 bases and J shed 2 bases, with 5 bases lying between them. CDR3 sequence (DNA): TGCGCCAGCAGGGATCCTGGGGCCAACGTCCTGACTTTC. As protein: CASRDPGANVLTF.

This clonotype appeared many times. The chain uses TRBV5-1 and TRBJ2-1, with 8 bases that match TRBD1. The CDR3 runs to 14 residues. Germline-derived CDR1 and CDR2 are SGHRS and YFSETQ. The V and J ends lost 5 bases and 10 bases, in that order; junction bases with no gene match: 11. This CDR3 is CASRYRTGTLEQFF. CDR3 in DNA: TGCGCCAGCAGATACCGGACAGGGACCCTCGAGCAGTTCTTC.

Points on this clonotype: No conserved phenylalanine or tryptophan ends this CDR3, so it is likely a read error. The chain joins TRBV10-3 to TRBJ2-7; D remains unclear. The CDR3 totals 13 residues. CDR1 ENHRY and CDR2 SYGVKD come from the germline V gene. Trimming cost V 3 bases and J 3 bases, with 9 bases left between them. The CDR3 nucleotides are TGTGCCATCAGTGACCCGAAGTTCTACGAGCAGTACTTA. Translated: CAISDPKFYEQYL.

This clonotype was picked up many times. The J gene is TRBJ1-2, the V gene TRBV7-2; 7 bases map to TRBD1. J lost 7 bases, V lost 5 bases, and 4 bases had no gene match. Germline V gives CDR1 SGHTA, CDR2 FQGNSA. The CDR3 sequence is 12 residues long. The CDR3: CASSRTGFGYTF. CDR3 in DNA: TGTGCCAGCAGCCGGACAGGTTTTGGCTACACCTTC. Full variable domain (missing parts from reference TRBV7-2 and TRBJ1-2): GAGVSQSPSNKVTEKGKDVELRCDPISGHTALYWYRQSLGQGLEFLIYFQGNSAPDKSGLPSDRFSAERTGGSVSTLTIQRTQQEDSAVYLCASSRTGFGYTFGSGTRLTVV.

This clonotype was detected many times. This chain connects TRBV6-1 to TRBJ1-5; a weak D match, TRBD1 (6 bases). V lost 7 bases and J lost 6, with 16 bases in between. The CDR3 is made up of 14 amino acids. Germline assignment: CDR1 MNHNS and CDR2 SASEGT. The CDR3 protein is CASTAGAEAQPQHF. CDR3 DNA sequence: TGTGCCAGCACCGCAGGGGCGGAAGCTCAGCCCCAGCATTTT.

This clonotype has at least ten counts. J is TRBJ1-5 and V is TRBV5-6; 7 bases agree with TRBD1. V gave up 4 bases and J gave up 5 bases; unmatched junction bases: 3. Germline V gene data show CDR1 as SGHDT and CDR2 as YYEEEE. The CDR3 loop spans 13 amino acids. CDR3 region: CASSDDRDQPQHF. For the CDR3, the DNA is TGTGCCAGCAGCGATGACAGGGATCAGCCCCAGCATTTT.

In its sample, this clonotype was seen many times. The genes are TRBV20-1 and TRBJ2-7, with D maybe TRBD2 (5 bases). Germline V gene data show CDR1 as DFQATT and CDR2 as SNEGSKA (reference sequence). The V and J ends lost 3 bases and 3 bases respectively, with 9 bases between them. The CDR3 is 12 amino acids. The CDR3 here is CSASRRNYEQYF. CDR3 DNA: TGCAGTGCTAGCCGGAGGAACTACGAGCAGTACTTC.

This clonotype was seen repeatedly, ten times or more. V is TRBV5-1 and J is TRBJ2-3, with TRBD1 matching 7 bases. Trimming removed 1 base from V and 0 bases from J; junction bases left unmatched: 2. Germline assignment: CDR1 SGHRS and CDR2 YFSETQ. The CDR3 is 15 amino acids. DNA for the CDR3: TGCGCCAGCAGCTTGAGGGACAGTAGCACAGATACGCAGTATTTT. Protein sequence: CASSLRDSSTDTQYF. Filled out from reference TRBV5-1 and TRBJ2-3, the complete variable domain reads KAGVTQTPRYLIKTRGQQVTLSCSPISGHRSVSWYQQTPGQGLQFLFEYFSETQRNKGNFPGRFSGRQFSNSRSEMNVSTLELGDSALYLCASSLRDSSTDTQYFGPGTRLTVL.

This clonotype was counted ten times or more. The V call is TRBV3-1, the J call TRBJ1-1; possibly TRBD1 for D (5 bases). Trimming stripped 5 bases from V and 4 bases from J, with 11 bases between. The CDR3 has 13 residues. CDR1 is LGHDT, CDR2 YNNKEL, per germline (reference sequence). CDR3 nucleotides: TGTGCCAGCAGCTCACACGGGGGCACTGAAGCTTTCTTT. It specifies CASSSHGGTEAFF.

Many counts were recorded for this clonotype. The chain couples TRBV5-1 to TRBJ2-5; 12 positions agree with TRBD2. V shed 0 bases, J shed 3 bases, and the junction held 0 bases outside the gene matches. Germline V lookup: CDR1 SGHRS, CDR2 YFSETQ. The CDR3 is 15 amino acids. The DNA of the CDR3 is TGCGCCAGCAGCTTGGGGACTAGCGGGGAAGAGACCCAGTACTTC. The encoded protein is CASSLGTSGEETQYF.

Only a few counts were recorded for this clonotype. This chain joins TRBV19 and TRBJ1-2; D is ambiguous. Trimming left V 10 bases short and J 4 bases short, with 13 bases between. CDR1 is LNHDA, CDR2 SQIVND, per germline (reference sequence). The CDR3 spans 12 residues. Here the CDR3 reads CATQDLFYGYTF. In DNA form, the CDR3 reads TGTGCCACGCAGGACCTTTTCTATGGCTACACCTTC.

This clonotype was detected ten times or more. The chain uses TRBV5-1 and TRBJ2-5, with a weak D call TRBD2 (5 bases). Trimming removed 4 bases at V and 2 bases at J, with 12 bases between. Per the germline V gene, CDR1 is SGHRS and CDR2 is YFSETQ. The CDR3 loop spans 14 amino acids. This CDR3 reads CASSMGVLQETQYF. CDR3 sequence (DNA): TGCGCCAGCAGCATGGGAGTTTTACAAGAGACCCAGTACTTC.

V gene TRBV10-3 combines with J gene TRBJ2-3; 9 bases are shared with TRBD2. V dropped 0 bases and J dropped 0; count of bases not matched to a gene: 1. The CDR3 extends over 16 amino acids. CDR1 ENHRY and CDR2 SYGVKD come from the germline V gene. CDR3 bases: TGTGCCATCAGTGAGTCGGCGGGGGGGAGCACAGATACGCAGTATTTT. Its protein is CAISESAGGSTDTQYF.

CDR3 loop: CASSHARLAGTDTQYF. DNA for the CDR3: TGCGCCAGCAGCCATGCCAGACTAGCGGGCACAGATACGCAGTATTTT. The genes are TRBV4-3 and TRBJ2-3, with 9 bases that match TRBD2. CDR1 is LGHNA and CDR2 is YSLEER in the germline V gene. V shed 3 bases, J shed 1 base, and the junction held 5 bases outside the gene matches. CDR3 length: 16 residues.

The CDR3 nucleotides read TGTGCCAGCAGCCGGACCGGGACACTACGAAACACAGATACGCAGTATTTT. Protein: CASSRTGTLRNTDTQYF. This chain joins TRBV14 and TRBJ2-3; TRBD1 is a possible D gene (6 bases). CDR1 and CDR2 (germline): SGHDN, FVKESK. This CDR3 is built from 17 residues. The ends were cut back, 4 bases at V and 2 bases at J, with 19 bases in the middle.

The V call is TRBV7-6, the J call TRBJ2-5; TRBD1 might be the D (5 bases). Germline CDR1 SGHVS, CDR2 FNYEAQ. The CDR3 extends over 13 amino acids. V gave up 5 bases and J gave up 5 bases, with 12 bases separating them. The CDR3 sequence is CASSRGYGETQYF. CDR3 coding DNA: TGTGCCAGCAGCAGGGGTTACGGGGAGACCCAGTACTTC.

This chain links TRBV3-1 with TRBJ2-2, with 7 bases that match TRBD2. The CDR3 has 15 residues. The V gene end was trimmed by 3 bases and the J gene end by 5 bases; junction bases not matched to a gene: 6. The V gene's germline CDR1 is LGHDT and CDR2 YNNKEL (reference sequence). The CDR3 DNA reads as TGTGCCAGCAGCCAGGATTGGGGGGGGACCGGGGAGCTGTTTTTT. It translates to CASSQDWGGTGELFF.

This clonotype was picked up a small number of times. The V call is TRBV4-3, the J call TRBJ1-5; D is ambiguous. This CDR3 comprises 15 residues. With 1 base removed from V and 9 bases from J, the gap between germline ends came to 16 bases. Germline assignment: CDR1 LGHNA and CDR2 YSLEER. In DNA, the CDR3 is TGCGCCAGCAGCCAAGCCCGGGCGGACCGCGTGCCCCAGCATTTT. As protein: CASSQARADRVPQHF.

This clonotype occurred many times. This chain links TRBV28 with TRBJ1-2; 7 positions match TRBD1. CDR1 and CDR2 from the germline V gene are MDHEN and SYDVKM. CDR3 length equals 11 residues. V gave up 8 bases and J gave up 8 bases; unmatched junction bases: 5. The CDR3 reads CASYRGGGYTF. In DNA, the CDR3 is TGTGCCAGCTACAGGGGTGGAGGCTACACCTTC.

In its sample, this clonotype ranks as medium-sized (0.01 to 0.1%). The chain joins TRBV5-1 to TRBJ2-7, with TRBD1 matching 9 bases. In germline, CDR1 is SGHRS, CDR2 YFSETQ. Trimming removed 4 bases from V and 0 bases from J; junction bases left unmatched: 2. This CDR3 has 14 amino acids. CDR3 amino acids: CASSRTGVSYEQYF. The CDR3 region has the DNA TGCGCCAGCAGCCGGACAGGGGTCTCCTACGAGCAGTACTTC.

This clonotype appeared many times. The chain carries TRBV11-3 and TRBJ2-7; D is uncertain. The germline V gene encodes CDR1 SGHNT and CDR2 YENEEA. The CDR3 extends over 15 amino acids. Trimming shortened V by 5 bases and J by 5 bases, and 19 bases separated the two germline ends. CDR3: CASSPNRDPGHEQYF. In nucleotides, the CDR3 is TGTGCCAGCAGCCCGAACAGAGATCCCGGCCACGAGCAGTACTTC.

This clonotype was seen a handful of times. V usage is TRBV7-2 and J usage is TRBJ2-7; 8 bases fit TRBD2. This CDR3 has 16 residues. Germline CDR1 and CDR2: SGHTA and FQGNSA. The V gene end was trimmed by 5 bases and the J gene end by 3 bases; junction bases not matched to a gene: 12. The CDR3 nucleotides read TGTGCCAGCAGCAGGTGGGGCGGGGGGCTTCTCTACGAGCAGTACTTC. Translation gives CASSRWGGGLLYEQYF.

This clonotype was counted at least ten times. This clone may be a read error of a much larger clone one base away. V gene TRBV12-3 or TRBV12-4 combines with J gene TRBJ1-5, with unresolved D. The V end was cut by 10 bases, the J end by 0 bases, with 7 bases between. This CDR3 comprises 12 residues. CDR3 DNA: TGTGCCAACAAGGCTAGCAATCAGCCCCAGCATTTT. Its protein is CANKASNQPQHF.